These 12 T cell receptor beta chains came from one sample sequenced in a study of shared clonotypes between healthy human individuals. Clones were sequenced by immunoSEQ multiplex PCR, and TCRdb holds only the in-frame ones, with some missing. The sample lists some 1 million clones, about 70% occurring once. Sample: memory CD4+ T cells sorted from blood. The subset is: CD45RA-negative fraction. The receptors were gathered from a man younger than 35 in good health.

This chain links TRBV10-2 with TRBJ1-3, with D hard to call. The V gene lost 8 bases and the J gene lost 2 bases, with 7 bases spanning the gap. The CDR3 loop spans 12 amino acids. Germline CDR1 WSHSY, CDR2 SAAADI. CDR3 sequence (DNA): TGCGCCAGCGGGGAGACTGGAAACACCATATATTTT. Translated: CASGETGNTIYF.

The CDR3 DNA reads as TGCGCCAGCAGTGTGTCTAGCGGGTTCACAGATACGCAGTATTTT. Protein: CASSVSSGFTDTQYF. V is TRBV10-1 and J is TRBJ2-3; 8 nucleotides align to TRBD2. Germline assignment: CDR1 WNHNN and CDR2 SYGVQD (reference sequence). The CDR3 is 15 amino acids. J lost 2 bases, V lost 4 bases, and 5 bases had no gene match.

This clone was seen only once. This rearrangement joins TRBV28 to TRBJ2-7; D is uncertain. V dropped 6 bases and J dropped 5 bases, with 11 bases sitting between them. This CDR3 is built from 12 residues. CDR1 and CDR2 from the germline V gene are MDHEN and SYDVKM. The CDR3 nucleotides read TGTGCCAGCAGGGGCCTCCTAAACGAGCAGTACTTC. Translating it yields CASRGLLNEQYF.

This sequence joins TRBV6-5 and TRBJ2-1, with D possibly called TRBD1 or TRBD2 (5 bases each). Germline CDR1 is MNHEY and CDR2 is SVGAGI. There are 16 residues in the CDR3. The ends were cut back, 4 bases at V and 10 bases at J, with 23 bases in the middle. The CDR3 DNA follows: TGTGCCAGCAGTTCAAGTCTGTGGCTGAGGGGTACGGAGCAGTTCTTC. It specifies CASSSSLWLRGTEQFF.

The chain carries TRBV9 and TRBJ1-2; 8 bases map to TRBD1. Germline V gene lookup returns CDR1 SGDLS and CDR2 YYNGEE. Trimming cost V 0 bases and J 4 bases; bases outside gene matches: 2. The CDR3 contains 14 residues. As DNA, the CDR3 is TGTGCCAGCAGCGTAGGGACAGGGACCTATGGCTACACCTTC. It specifies CASSVGTGTYGYTF.

The chain has TRBV6-1 and TRBJ2-2; TRBD1 matches at 7 bases. Germline V CDR1 and CDR2: MNHNS, SASEGT. V lost 2 bases and J lost 7; bases outside the gene matches: 7. This CDR3 contains 15 residues. CDR3 sequence: CASSERTGGGGELFF. In DNA, the CDR3 is TGTGCCAGCAGTGAAAGGACAGGAGGAGGCGGGGAGCTGTTTTTT.

J is TRBJ1-2 and V is TRBV2; D might be TRBD1 (5 bases). The CDR3 has 12 amino acids. Germline V gene lookup returns CDR1 SNHLY and CDR2 FYNNEI. V was shortened by 11 bases and J by 2 bases, with 12 bases between the two germline ends. This CDR3 is CAGRDGNYGYTF. CDR3 DNA: TGTGCCGGGCGGGACGGCAACTATGGCTACACCTTC. The whole variable domain, remainder taken from reference TRBV2 and TRBJ1-2, is EPEVTQTPSHQVTQMGQEVILRCVPISNHLYFYWYRQILGQKVEFLVSFYNNEISEKSEIFDDQFSVERPDGSNFTLKIRSTKLEDSAMYFCAGRDGNYGYTFGSGTRLTVV.

V is TRBV10-3 and J is TRBJ2-4; no firm D call. V lost 8 bases and J 9 bases, leaving 11 bases between the germline ends. The length of the CDR3 is 11 residues. The germline CDR1 and CDR2 sequences are ENHRY and SYGVKD. The CDR3 sequence is CAIGTERIQYF. DNA of the CDR3: TGTGCCATCGGAACCGAGCGCATTCAGTACTTC.

This CDR3 reads CASSEVGSSGNTIYF. CDR3 nucleotide sequence: TGTGCCAGCAGTGAAGTCGGGAGCTCTGGAAACACCATATATTTT. The V call is TRBV6-1, the J call TRBJ1-3; no definite D call. The germline V gene has CDR1 MNHNS and CDR2 SASEGT. The CDR3 spans 15 residues. Trimming took off 1 base at V and 0 bases at J, with 7 bases between the two ends.

The chain employs TRBV30 and TRBJ2-2; possible D gene TRBD2, 6 bases. This CDR3 region has 15 residues. Trimming removed 3 bases from V and 2 bases from J, with 13 bases in between. CDR1 GTSNPN and CDR2 SVGIG come from the germline V gene (reference sequence). The CDR3 DNA reads TGTGCCTGGAGCCCGGGGGTACTCAACACCGGGGAGCTGTTTTTT. Residues: CAWSPGVLNTGELFF.

J is TRBJ2-3 and V is TRBV5-4; a weak D match, TRBD1 (5 bases). Between the trimmed V and J ends, which lost 0 bases and 5 bases, there was a span of 10 bases. Per the germline V gene, CDR1 is SGHNT and CDR2 is YYREEE (reference sequence). This CDR3 has 14 residues. CDR3 region: CASSLVGVKDTQYF. CDR3 DNA sequence: TGTGCCAGCAGCTTGGTAGGGGTGAAAGATACGCAGTATTTT.

Comments on this clone: The sample carries other DNA sequences with the same CDR3. This chain links TRBV5-4 with TRBJ2-7; D gene uncertain. V lost 2 bases and J 0 bases, leaving 6 bases between the germline ends. The CDR3 sequence is 13 residues long. Germline CDR1 is SGHNT and CDR2 is YYREEE (reference sequence). Here the CDR3 reads CASSFDRSYEQYF. CDR3 coding DNA: TGTGCCAGCAGCTTTGACCGCTCCTACGAGCAGTACTTC.